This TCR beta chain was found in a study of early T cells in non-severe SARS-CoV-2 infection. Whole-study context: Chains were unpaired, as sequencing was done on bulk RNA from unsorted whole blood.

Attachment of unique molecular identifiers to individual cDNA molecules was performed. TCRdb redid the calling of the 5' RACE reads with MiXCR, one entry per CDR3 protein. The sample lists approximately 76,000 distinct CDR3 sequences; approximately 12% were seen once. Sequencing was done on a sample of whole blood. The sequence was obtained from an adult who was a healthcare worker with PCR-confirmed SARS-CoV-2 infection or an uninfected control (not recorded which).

The CDR3 is CASTSIRKLVTGELFF. For the CDR3, the DNA is TGTGCCAGCACCTCCATTCGAAAGTTGGTCACCGGGGAGCTGTTTTTT. The rearrangement joins TRBV6-2 or TRBV6-3 to TRBJ2-2, with D unresolved. The CDR3 runs 16 residues. V lost 7 bases and J 4 bases, leaving 19 bases between the germline ends. From germline, CDR1 is MNHEY and CDR2 SVGEGT.